Listed here are 18 T cell receptor beta chains from one sample, sequenced in a study of cytomegalovirus exposure and HLA in healthy donors. PCR involved 60 Vbeta and 13 Jbeta primers. Sequencing was performed with immunoSEQ multiplex PCR; in TCRdb, only in-frame clones are kept and a portion is missing. Here the sample spans around 200,000 clones, less than 90% being singletons. The specimen was PBMCs. These receptors all come from a man between 50 and 59 years old in good health and CMV-seronegative.

J is TRBJ1-1 and V is TRBV6-5, with D hard to call. Germline CDR1 MNHEY, CDR2 SVGAGI. The ends were cut back, 2 bases at V and 0 bases at J, with 4 bases in the middle. The CDR3 runs to 13 residues. Written as DNA, the CDR3 is TGTGCCAGCAGTTACCGTATGAACACTGAAGCTTTCTTT. Translated: CASSYRMNTEAFF.

This sequence joins TRBV7-8 and TRBJ1-5; the D is unclear. This CDR3 comprises 15 residues. From germline, CDR1 is SGHVS and CDR2 FQNEAQ. V was pared by 6 bases and J by 0 bases, with 12 bases between. CDR3 DNA sequence: TGTGCCAGCAGTTCTACCACGAATAGCAATCAGCCCCAGCATTTT. This gives the protein CASSSTTNSNQPQHF.

This clone is a singleton in its sample. The chain carries TRBV10-3 and TRBJ2-1, with a weak D call TRBD1 (7 bases). V gave up 5 bases and J gave up 4 bases, with 9 bases separating them. The CDR3 runs to 13 residues. Germline V gives CDR1 ENHRY, CDR2 SYGVKD. The CDR3 sequence is CAISQGGYNEQFF. Here the CDR3 DNA reads TGTGCCATCAGTCAGGGGGGATACAATGAGCAGTTCTTC.

This sequence joins TRBV5-1 and TRBJ2-7, with 10 bases that match TRBD1. CDR1 and CDR2 (germline): SGHRS, YFSETQ. The CDR3 extends over 13 amino acids. With 2 bases clipped from V and 5 bases from J, the junction kept 1 base outside the gene matches. The CDR3 loop is CASSFGTGDEQYF. The CDR3 bases are TGCGCCAGCAGCTTCGGGACAGGGGACGAGCAGTACTTC.

The chain couples TRBV21-1 to TRBJ1-2. TRBV21-1 is labeled a pseudogene. The CDR3 sequence is 16 residues long. CDR3: CASSKVCPNLNYGYTF. In DNA form, the CDR3 reads TGTGCCAGCAGCAAAGTCTGCCCTAACCTTAACTATGGCTACACCTTC.

The chain carries TRBV14 and TRBJ2-5, with 7 bases matching TRBD1. The J call could be wrong; TRBJ2-7 is a better fit for the DNA end. Germline-derived CDR1 and CDR2 are SGHDN and FVKESK. This CDR3 has 17 amino acids. The CDR3 region is CASSQGQGRSTSYEQYF. The CDR3 DNA follows: TGTGCCAGCAGCCAAGGACAGGGTCGCTCCACATCCTACGAGCAGTACTTC.

V and J are TRBV11-3 and TRBJ2-5; perhaps TRBD2 as D (6 bases). The V gene lost 1 base and the J gene lost 0 bases, with 15 bases spanning the gap. The CDR3 totals 17 residues. The germline V gene has CDR1 SGHNT and CDR2 YENEEA. CDR3: CASSLGGAGGNQETQYF. Here the CDR3 DNA reads TGTGCCAGCAGCTTAGGGGGTGCCGGCGGGAACCAAGAGACCCAGTACTTC.

This clone was seen only a few times. The rearrangement joins TRBV27 to TRBJ1-2; TRBD1 matches at 8 bases. The CDR3 loop spans 14 amino acids. Germline V gives CDR1 MNHEY, CDR2 SMNVEV (reference sequence). The V segment lost 6 bases and the J segment 8 bases; nucleotides outside the gene matches: 11. The CDR3 is CASRSGQVPGGYTF. The CDR3 nucleotides are TGTGCCAGCAGGTCGGGACAGGTCCCGGGGGGCTACACCTTC.

About this clone itself: This is likely a read error, given that the CDR3 carries no conserved phenylalanine or tryptophan at its end. The chain is built from TRBV6-5 and TRBJ1-2; D is possibly TRBD1 (5 bases). The CDR3 spans 14 residues. The V gene's germline CDR1 is MNHEY and CDR2 SVGAGI. Between the trimmed V and J ends, which lost 6 bases and 5 bases, there was a span of 16 bases. CDR3 nucleotides: TGTGCCAGCAGGCCCCAGGGTCCCGCGTATGGCTACACCATC. It specifies CASRPQGPAYGYTI.

V is TRBV9 and J is TRBJ1-5, with 7 bases that match TRBD1. V dropped 4 bases and J dropped 4; count of bases not matched to a gene: 8. Germline CDR1 is SGDLS and CDR2 is YYNGEE. This CDR3 contains 15 residues. The CDR3 DNA sequence: TGTGCCAGCAGCCCTGGGACAGTTAATAATCAGCCCCAGCATTTT. Translated: CASSPGTVNNQPQHF.

The chain combines TRBV4-1 with TRBJ2-5, with 7 bases lining up with TRBD1. The V gene end was trimmed by 3 bases and the J gene end by 4 bases; junction bases not matched to a gene: 8. This CDR3 spans 15 amino acids. From germline, CDR1 is MGHRA and CDR2 YSYEKL. The DNA for the CDR3 is TGCGCCAGCAGCCAGGAAGACAGGGTCCGAGAGACCCAGTACTTC. As protein: CASSQEDRVRETQYF.

The chain carries TRBV6-5 and TRBJ2-2; TRBD2 is a possible D gene (5 bases). The CDR3 contains 12 residues. Trimming removed 5 bases from V and 7 bases from J, with 8 bases in between. Germline CDR1 MNHEY, CDR2 SVGAGI. CDR3 in DNA: TGTGCCAGCAGTCGGGAAATCGGGGAGCTGTTTTTT. Its translation: CASSREIGELFF.

This clone appeared a single time. The genes are TRBV5-4 and TRBJ2-5; 13 bases fit TRBD2. After removal of 4 bases from V and 5 bases from J, the junction contained 8 bases not matched to a gene. Germline values: CDR1 SGHNT, CDR2 YYREEE (reference sequence). The CDR3 has 16 amino acids. CDR3 sequence (DNA): TGTGCCAGCAGCATCCCTGGACTAGCGGGGGACGAGACCCAGTACTTC. Translating it yields CASSIPGLAGDETQYF.

The chain recombines TRBV7-2 with TRBJ2-1; D uncertain. Germline values: CDR1 SGHTA, CDR2 FQGNSA. CDR3 length: 14 amino acids. With 5 bases removed from V and 3 bases from J, the gap between germline ends came to 11 bases. CDR3 residues: CASSPARVYNEQFF. The CDR3 DNA reads TGTGCCAGCAGCCCCGCCCGGGTCTACAATGAGCAGTTCTTC. Combining the CDR3 with reference TRBV7-2 and TRBJ2-1 gives the whole variable domain GAGVSQSPSNKVTEKGKDVELRCDPISGHTALYWYRQSLGQGLEFLIYFQGNSAPDKSGLPSDRFSAERTGGSVSTLTIQRTQQEDSAVYLCASSPARVYNEQFFGPGTRLTVL.

The gene calls are TRBV7-9 and TRBJ1-1; D ambiguous. The V gene's germline CDR1 is SEHNR and CDR2 FQNEAQ (reference sequence). V gave up 5 bases and J gave up 0 bases, with 7 bases separating them. The CDR3 is 13 residues long. The CDR3 DNA reads as TGTGCCAGCAGCCCTCCAGTGAACACTGAAGCTTTCTTT. Residues: CASSPPVNTEAFF. The full variable domain, with the rest looked up from reference TRBV7-9 and TRBJ1-1, is DTGVSQNPRHKITKRGQNVTFRCDPISEHNRLYWYRQTLGQGPEFLTYFQNEAQLEKSRLLSDRFSAERPKGSFSTLEIQRTEQGDSAMYLCASSPPVNTEAFFGQGTRLTVV.

This chain joins TRBV13 and TRBJ2-5, with 10 bases identical to TRBD2. The J segment lost 5 bases and the V segment lost 3 bases, leaving 12 bases of the junction unmatched. This CDR3 comprises 17 residues. Germline CDR1 and CDR2: PRHDT and FYEKMQ (reference sequence). CDR3 sequence: CASSFSRSGRAGETQYF. DNA of the CDR3: TGTGCCAGCAGCTTCTCCCGGAGCGGGAGGGCCGGGGAGACCCAGTACTTC. The whole variable domain, filled in from reference TRBV13 and TRBJ2-5, reads AAGVIQSPRHLIKEKRETATLKCYPIPRHDTVYWYQQGPGQDPQFLISFYEKMQSDKGSIPDRFSAQQFSDYHSELNMSSLELGDSALYFCASSFSRSGRAGETQYFGPGTRLLVL.

The CDR3 reads CASRDSSYEQYF. The CDR3 DNA is TGCGCCAGCAGGGACAGCTCCTACGAGCAGTACTTC. The chain couples TRBV10-1 to TRBJ2-7; D is perhaps TRBD1 (6 bases). Trimming took off 6 bases at V and 0 bases at J, with 6 bases between the two ends. Germline CDR1 is WNHNN and CDR2 is SYGVQD (reference sequence). This CDR3 contains 12 residues.

The table lists this clone with a count of one. V and J are TRBV19 and TRBJ2-2, with unresolved D. V gave up 4 bases and J gave up 1 base, with 10 bases separating them. Germline V lookup: CDR1 LNHDA, CDR2 SQIVND (reference sequence). This CDR3 is 15 amino acids long. The CDR3 sequence: CASSSNGLNTGELFF. For the CDR3, the DNA is TGTGCCAGTAGTAGTAACGGTCTGAACACCGGGGAGCTGTTTTTT.